These T cell receptor beta chains were read from a single sample in a study of technical replicates of blood from several donors. Libraries were prepared by immunoSEQ multiplex PCR; TCRdb keeps only in-frame clonotypes and omits some of them. The sample carries tens of thousands of clones, approximately 93% recorded once. Input material: T cells isolated from PBMCs. These receptors all stem from a human donor in good health. Both conserved end residues are part of each CDR3. Each record gives: clone size, J gene, V gene, D gene, CDR3 protein, CDR3 DNA. D genes are given only for firm matches. Expanded clones are given a class, and other clones once, few, many or no size at all.

size: NA; J: TRBJ2-7; V: TRBV19; D: TRBD2; CDR3: CASSIGTSGLISHEQYF; DNA: TGTGCCAGTAGTATCGGGACTAGCGGCCTTATTTCCCACGAGCAGTACTTC
size: NA; J: TRBJ2-2; V: TRBV4-2; D: TRBD2; CDR3: CASSQDSAGGLSTGELFF; DNA: TGTGCCAGCAGCCAAGATTCAGCGGGAGGGCTGAGCACCGGGGAGCTGTTTTTT
size: few; J: TRBJ1-1; V: TRBV5-1; D: NA; CDR3: CASNVQNTGMHTEAFF; DNA: TGCGCCAGCAATGTTCAGAACACAGGGATGCACACTGAAGCTTTCTTT
size: NA; J: TRBJ2-1; V: TRBV5-1; D: TRBD2; CDR3: CASRPGTSWRRTIF; DNA: TGCGCCAGCAGGCCCGGGACTAGCTGGAGGCGGACGATCTTC
size: NA; J: TRBJ2-5; V: TRBV2; D: TRBD2; CDR3: CASSQRGGGETQYF; DNA: TGTGCCAGCAGCCAGCGGGGGGGCGGGGAGACCCAGTACTTC
size: NA; J: TRBJ1-1; V: TRBV19; D: TRBD1; CDR3: CASSIDKTRQGLFF; DNA: TGTGCCAGTAGTATAGATAAGACGAGACAGGGGCTTTTCTTT
size: NA; J: TRBJ1-2; V: TRBV11-2; D: NA; CDR3: CASSRTTGTNYGYTF; DNA: TGTGCCAGCAGCAGAACGACAGGAACTAACTATGGCTACACCTTC
size: NA; J: TRBJ1-1; V: TRBV5-1; D: TRBD1; CDR3: CASSFGPGQQNTEAFF; DNA: TGCGCCAGCAGCTTTGGCCCGGGACAGCAGAACACTGAAGCTTTCTTT
size: NA; J: TRBJ2-1; V: TRBV7-7; D: NA; CDR3: CASSRRVGAEQFF; DNA: TGTGCTAGCAGTCGGAGAGTGGGGGCCGAACAGTTCTTC
size: NA; J: TRBJ2-7; V: TRBV4-1; D: TRBD2; CDR3: CASSLVSSGGTYEQYF; DNA: TGCGCCAGCAGCTTGGTGTCCAGCGGGGGTACCTACGAGCAGTACTTC
size: NA; J: TRBJ2-5; V: TRBV10-3; D: TRBD1; CDR3: CANETGEIQETQYF; DNA: TGTGCCAACGAAACAGGGGAGATCCAAGAGACCCAGTACTTC
size: once; J: TRBJ2-5; V: TRBV5-1; D: NA; CDR3: CASREGSGQETQYF; DNA: TGCGCCAGCAGGGAGGGCAGCGGTCAAGAGACCCAGTACTTC
size: once; J: TRBJ2-7; V: TRBV6-1; D: TRBD2; CDR3: CASQLAGVPYEQYF; DNA: TGTGCCAGCCAACTAGCGGGAGTGCCCTACGAGCAGTACTTC
size: once; J: TRBJ2-3; V: TRBV10-2; D: TRBD2; CDR3: CASSVAGDPYTQYF; DNA: TGCGCCAGCAGTGTGGCGGGAGATCCATATACGCAGTATTTT
size: NA; J: TRBJ1-1; V: TRBV6-5; D: TRBD1; CDR3: CASRPTTGDTEAFF; DNA: TGTGCCAGCAGGCCAACGACAGGGGACACTGAAGCTTTCTTT
size: once; J: TRBJ1-1; V: TRBV6-5; D: NA; CDR3: CASSLLGTTNTEAFF; DNA: TGTGCCAGCAGCCTCCTCGGGACAACGAACACTGAAGCTTTCTTT